Below are 8 T cell receptor beta chains sequenced from a single sample in a study of T cell clonotyping in hematopoietic cell transplantation. The time point here: recipient sample about 28 days before transplant, after cytoreduction. Repertoires were generated with immunoSEQ multiplex PCR, while TCRdb's copy carries only in-frame clones and drops some. The sample contains roughly 48,000 clones, about four fifths of which appear only once. The specimen was peripheral blood mononuclear cells, collected before stem cell transplant. These receptors originate from a man aged 55 to 70 with myelodysplastic syndrome. Some clones in this sample may be carry-over from other donors' samples.

The chain has TRBV6-5 and TRBJ1-6; D is unresolved. This CDR3 has 12 residues. CDR1 MNHEY and CDR2 SVGAGI come from the germline V gene. V was trimmed by 2 bases and J by 9 bases, leaving 5 bases between them. CDR3 amino acids: CASSYQGSPLHF. The DNA for the CDR3 is TGTGCCAGCAGTTACCAAGGTTCACCCCTCCACTTT.

The rearrangement uses TRBV10-2 and TRBJ2-5, with D unresolved. Trimming cost V 1 base and J 0 bases, with 6 bases left between them. Germline-derived CDR1 and CDR2 are WSHSY and SAAADI. The CDR3 spans 14 residues. The CDR3 nucleotides read TGCGCCAGCAGTGAGTTCCCAAACCAAGAGACCCAGTACTTC. Protein product: CASSEFPNQETQYF.

This sequence joins TRBV7-8 and TRBJ1-4; D is perhaps TRBD1 (5 bases). The ends were cut back, 5 bases at V and 0 bases at J, with 13 bases in the middle. Germline V gives CDR1 SGHVS, CDR2 FQNEAQ. This CDR3 is 16 amino acids long. The CDR3 here is CASSKTGGPTNEKLFF. In nucleotides, the CDR3 is TGTGCCAGCAGCAAAACGGGGGGACCAACTAATGAAAAACTGTTTTTT.

V is TRBV5-1 and J is TRBJ2-7; the match to TRBD1 covers 10 bases. CDR1 SGHRS and CDR2 YFSETQ come from the germline V gene. J was trimmed by 7 bases and V by 4 bases; bases with no gene match: 14. CDR3 length equals 16 residues. DNA for the CDR3: TGCGCCAGCAGCCCTCCTGGGGGGACAGGGGTAGGGGAGCAGTACTTC. The encoded protein is CASSPPGGTGVGEQYF.

V gene TRBV2 combines with J gene TRBJ2-1, with D perhaps TRBD2 (7 bases). CDR3 length: 15 amino acids. Trimming removed 2 bases from V and 4 bases from J, with 12 bases in between. The germline gives CDR1 SNHLY, CDR2 FYNNEI. CDR3 sequence (DNA): TGTGCCAGCAGTGAATTGGGGGGGCCTTACAATGAGCAGTTCTTC. It is translated as CASSELGGPYNEQFF.

This clone was detected only a few times. This chain connects TRBV7-6 to TRBJ1-4; D remains ambiguous. This CDR3 spans 16 amino acids. Per the germline V gene, CDR1 is SGHVS and CDR2 is FNYEAQ. The germline V and J ends were trimmed by 5 bases and 2 bases, with 15 bases remaining between them. The CDR3 is CASSPRPGSTNEKLFF. In nucleotides, the CDR3 is TGTGCCAGCAGCCCCCGGCCCGGGTCGACTAATGAAAAACTGTTTTTT.

The gene calls are TRBV14 and TRBJ1-2; D gene uncertain. CDR3 length equals 15 residues. Germline V gives CDR1 SGHDN, CDR2 FVKESK. Deletions cut 0 bases from V and 6 bases from J, with 14 bases between. The CDR3 DNA reads as TGTGCCAGCAGCCAAGATCGAGTGGCCGGAGATGGCTACACCTTC. It translates to CASSQDRVAGDGYTF.

This clone has only one observation. V usage is TRBV11-2 and J usage is TRBJ2-3; tentative D call: TRBD1 (5 bases). Germline CDR1 SGHAT, CDR2 FQNNGV. This CDR3 region has 16 residues. V was clipped by 1 base and J by 1 base, with 12 bases between them. CDR3 sequence reads: CASSLVGRTGTDTQYF. The CDR3 region has the DNA TGTGCCAGCAGCTTAGTGGGGCGAACGGGCACAGATACGCAGTATTTT.